This T cell receptor (beta chain) was found in a study of technical replicates of blood from a handful of donors. The CDR3 is 14 residues long. Trimming stripped 1 base from V and 3 bases from J, with 6 bases between. Germline V gives CDR1 ENHRY, CDR2 SYGVKD. Libraries were prepared by immunoSEQ multiplex PCR; TCRdb keeps only in-frame clonotypes and omits some of them. There are over 55,000 clones in the sample; 75% to 95% occur only once, and about 4.3% lies in the top ten. The receptor was isolated from a human donor in good health. Some clones in this sample may be carry-over from other donors' samples. The source material was PBMCs. This sequence joins TRBV10-3 and TRBJ2-2; no firm D call. The CDR3 loop reads CAISEYQDTGELFF. For the CDR3, the DNA is TGTGCCATCAGTGAGTATCAGGACACCGGGGAGCTGTTTTTT.